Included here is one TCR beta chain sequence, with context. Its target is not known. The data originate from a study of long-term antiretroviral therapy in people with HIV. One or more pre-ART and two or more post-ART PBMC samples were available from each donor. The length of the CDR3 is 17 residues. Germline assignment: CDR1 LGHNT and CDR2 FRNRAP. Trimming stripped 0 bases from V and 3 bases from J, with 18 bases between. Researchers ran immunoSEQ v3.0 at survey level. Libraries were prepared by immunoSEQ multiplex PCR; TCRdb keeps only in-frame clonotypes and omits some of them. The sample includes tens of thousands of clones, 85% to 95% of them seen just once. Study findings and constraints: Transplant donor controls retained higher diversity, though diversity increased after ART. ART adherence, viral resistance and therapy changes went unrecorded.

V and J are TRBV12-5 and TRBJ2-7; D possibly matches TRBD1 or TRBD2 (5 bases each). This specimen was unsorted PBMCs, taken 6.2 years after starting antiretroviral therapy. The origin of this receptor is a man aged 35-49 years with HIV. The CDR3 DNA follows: TGTGCTAGTGGTTTGGTCACCGGGACGGGAACGGTCTACGAGCAGTACTTC. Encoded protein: CASGLVTGTGTVYEQYF.